This T cell receptor (beta chain) originates from a study of T-cell reconstitution after alpha-beta-depleted transplantation in children. As it was prepared, the TCRbeta library received unique molecular identifiers. A single record per CDR3 protein comes from TCRdb applying MiXCR to the PCR reads. The sample shows about 230,000 distinct CDR3 sequences, around 9.7% of them seen only once. This clonotype was seen at least ten times. V gave up 1 base and J gave up 4 bases, with 10 bases separating them. There are 14 residues in the CDR3. Per the germline V gene, CDR1 is LGHDT and CDR2 is YNNKEL (reference sequence).

The sample consisted of PBMCs from the stem cell graft donor, taken from the stem cell graft. The chain employs TRBV3-1 and TRBJ1-1; D call uncertain. The clonotype comes from a human donor who donated a stem cell graft to a child with SCID. The CDR3 loop reads CASSQGGFGTEAFF. The CDR3 bases are TGTGCCAGCAGCCAAGGTGGGTTCGGCACTGAAGCTTTCTTT.